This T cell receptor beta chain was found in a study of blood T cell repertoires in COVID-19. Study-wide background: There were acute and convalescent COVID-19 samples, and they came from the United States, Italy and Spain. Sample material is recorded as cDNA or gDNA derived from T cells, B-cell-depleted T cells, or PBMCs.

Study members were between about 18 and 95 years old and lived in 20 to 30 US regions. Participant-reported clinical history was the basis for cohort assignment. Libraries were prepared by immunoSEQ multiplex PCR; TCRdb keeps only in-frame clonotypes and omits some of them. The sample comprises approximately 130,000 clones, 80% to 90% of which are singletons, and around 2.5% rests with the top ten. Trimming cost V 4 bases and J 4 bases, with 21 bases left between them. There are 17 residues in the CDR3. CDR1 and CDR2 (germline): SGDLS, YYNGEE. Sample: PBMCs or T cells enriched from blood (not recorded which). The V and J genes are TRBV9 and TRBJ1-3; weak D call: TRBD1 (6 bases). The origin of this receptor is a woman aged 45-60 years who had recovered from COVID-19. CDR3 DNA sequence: TGTGCCAGCAGCCCTAGGGGGAGAGAGGCTAACGGAAACACCATATATTTT. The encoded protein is CASSPRGREANGNTIYF.